A selection of T cell receptor beta chains follows, all from one sample in a study of patients and donors after allogeneic stem cell transplantation. MiXCR was run by TCRdb on the RT-PCR reads, yielding one entry per CDR3 protein. The profile shows 920,000 or so distinct CDR3 sequences, more than 15% of them singletons. Sequences were obtained from blood, either unsorted or a sorted T cell fraction (not recorded which). All receptors come from a human donor who was either an allogeneic HSCT recipient or a stem cell or donor lymphocyte infusion donor (not recorded which). It is not recorded whose cells these are; they may come from a transplant donor. Both conserved end residues are part of each CDR3. The order of the fields is V gene, clone size, J gene, D gene, CDR3 protein, CDR3 DNA. The D gene is left open where the match is weak. Not every row has a clone size; where given, it reads once, few, many or a size class.

TRBV18	few	TRBJ1-2	TRBD1	CASSSGTGVRGGYTF	TGTGCCAGCTCGTCCGGGACAGGGGTCCGGGGTGGCTACACCTTC
TRBV19	-	TRBJ2-2	-	CASSNEGTGELFF	TGTGCCAGTAGTAACGAGGGTACCGGGGAGCTGTTTTTT
TRBV13	-	TRBJ1-4	TRBD1	CASSSRQGQINEKLFF	TGTGCCAGCAGCTCCCGACAGGGGCAGATTAATGAAAAACTGTTTTTT
TRBV20-1	few	TRBJ2-4	-	CSAGPPGLAENIQYF	TGCAGTGCGGGGCCGCCAGGTCTGGCCGAAAACATTCAGTACTTC
TRBV29-1	-	TRBJ2-3	-	CSVLKLVGGRRDTQYF	TGCAGCGTCTTGAAGCTTGTAGGGGGACGGCGGGATACGCAGTATTTT
TRBV2	-	TRBJ2-1	-	CASRLDEVDEQFF	TGTGCCAGCAGACTGGACGAGGTGGATGAGCAGTTCTTC
TRBV4-1	-	TRBJ1-3	-	CASSPHRNTIYF	TGCGCCAGCAGCCCTCATCGAAACACCATATATTTT
TRBV7-2	-	TRBJ2-2	-	CASSLVGAGGGELFF	TGTGCCAGCAGCTTAGTGGGGGCGGGCGGCGGGGAGCTGTTTTTT
TRBV2	-	TRBJ2-4	-	CASSLQRLLVKNIQYF	TGTGCCAGCAGCCTCCAACGGCTCTTGGTCAAAAACATTCAGTACTTC
TRBV7-2	-	TRBJ1-6	-	CASSFGRGSSPLHF	TGTGCCAGCAGCTTTGGTAGGGGGAGTTCACCCCTCCACTTT
TRBV4-3	few	TRBJ1-5	-	CASSQDLQGGQPQHF	TGCGCCAGCAGCCAAGATCTCCAGGGTGGTCAGCCCCAGCATTTT
TRBV20-1	few	TRBJ2-4	-	CSARGLLFPSQKNIQYF	TGCAGTGCTAGGGGCCTTCTATTCCCTTCCCAGAAAAACATTCAGTACTTC
TRBV25-1	few	TRBJ2-7	TRBD1	CASSEVDRGDEQYF	TGTGCCAGCAGTGAGGTGGACAGGGGGGACGAGCAGTACTTC
TRBV5-1	many	TRBJ2-1	-	CASRASGTRPNNEQFF	TGCGCCAGCAGGGCGTCCGGGACGCGGCCTAACAATGAGCAGTTCTTC
TRBV6-1	-	TRBJ2-7	-	CASSEGGRSSYEQYF	TGTGCCAGCAGTGAAGGGGGGAGGAGCTCCTACGAGCAGTACTTC
TRBV10-3	-	TRBJ1-2	-	CAISETANYGYTF	TGTGCCATCAGTGAGACAGCTAACTATGGCTACACCTTC
TRBV11-2	-	TRBJ2-7	-	CASELRAGEQYF	TGTGCCAGTGAGCTCCGAGCAGGCGAGCAGTACTTC
TRBV25-1	-	TRBJ2-7	-	CASRRSAYEQYF	TGTGCCAGCAGACGTAGCGCCTACGAGCAGTACTTC
TRBV10-3	few	TRBJ2-4	-	CAISESGPAKNIQYF	TGTGCCATCAGTGAGTCCGGCCCCGCCAAAAACATTCAGTACTTC
TRBV10-3	-	TRBJ2-1	-	CAISRNNNEQFF	TGTGCCATCAGCCGAAACAACAATGAGCAGTTCTTC
TRBV7-2	-	TRBJ2-2	-	CASSLDNTGELFF	TGTGCCAGCAGCTTAGATAACACCGGGGAGCTGTTTTTT
TRBV30	-	TRBJ1-1	-	CAATKLNTEAFF	TGTGCCGCCACGAAACTGAACACTGAAGCTTTCTTT
TRBV11-1	-	TRBJ1-4	-	CASSPSTLQALTNEKLFF	TGTGCCAGCAGCCCCTCCACGTTGCAAGCCTTAACTAATGAAAAACTGTTTTTT
TRBV15	-	TRBJ1-2	-	CATSNPSSYGYTF	TGTGCCACCAGCAACCCCAGCTCCTATGGCTACACCTTC
TRBV27	-	TRBJ2-3	-	CASSFPGGTDTQYF	TGTGCCAGCAGTTTCCCCGGGGGCACAGATACGCAGTATTTT
TRBV4-2	-	TRBJ1-4	-	CASSPTDREKLFF	TGTGCCAGCAGCCCGACGGACAGAGAAAAACTGTTTTTT
TRBV14	-	TRBJ2-3	-	CASSHRAGGGADTQYF	TGTGCCAGCAGCCACCGAGCCGGGGGCGGCGCAGATACGCAGTATTTT
TRBV29-1	many	TRBJ1-5	-	CSVELGANQPQHF	TGCAGCGTTGAGTTGGGGGCTAATCAGCCCCAGCATTTT
TRBV5-1	many	TRBJ2-2	TRBD1	CASSPTPGQGSGGELFF	TGCGCCAGCAGCCCGACTCCGGGACAGGGGTCAGGCGGGGAGCTGTTTTTT
TRBV5-6	-	TRBJ2-3	TRBD2	CASSFRTSGTADTQYF	TGTGCCAGCAGCTTTAGGACTAGCGGGACAGCAGATACGCAGTATTTT
TRBV24-1	many	TRBJ2-1	-	CATSAPASHEQFF	TGTGCCACCAGTGCGCCAGCTTCTCATGAGCAGTTCTTC
TRBV7-2	few	TRBJ2-2	TRBD2	CASSLNSGVNGGELFF	TGTGCCAGCAGCTTAAACAGCGGGGTGAATGGCGGGGAGCTGTTTTTT
TRBV20-1	few	TRBJ2-7	TRBD2	CSARPGTSTEQYF	TGCAGTGCTAGACCAGGGACTAGCACCGAGCAGTACTTC
TRBV6-2/TRBV6-3	few	TRBJ2-3	TRBD2	CASSYSATSGGGFTDTQYF	TGTGCCAGCAGTTACTCGGCTACTAGCGGTGGCGGGTTCACAGATACGCAGTATTTT
TRBV3-1	few	TRBJ2-7	TRBD1	CASRDTGGLYEQYF	TGTGCCAGCAGGGATACAGGGGGCCTTTACGAGCAGTACTTC
TRBV2	-	TRBJ1-6	-	CASRQTSYNSPLHF	TGTGCCAGCAGACAAACCTCCTATAATTCACCCCTCCACTTT
TRBV24-1	-	TRBJ2-1	TRBD2	CATSDLGLAGNEQFF	TGTGCCACCAGTGATTTGGGACTAGCGGGAAATGAGCAGTTCTTC
TRBV5-1	-	TRBJ2-7	TRBD2	CASSMTSASYEQYF	TGCGCCAGCAGCATGACTAGCGCCTCCTACGAGCAGTACTTC
TRBV5-1	-	TRBJ2-1	-	CASGSLGTNSEQFF	TGCGCCAGTGGGTCCCTGGGGACGAACAGTGAGCAGTTCTTC
TRBV12-3/TRBV12-4	few	TRBJ1-2	-	CASSPLRGGGYGYTF	TGTGCCAGCAGTCCCCTACGGGGGGGCGGGTATGGCTACACCTTC
TRBV20-1	few	TRBJ2-3	TRBD2	CSAPSSGSTDTQYF	TGCAGTGCCCCTTCTAGCGGGAGCACAGATACGCAGTATTTT
TRBV6-4	-	TRBJ2-3	-	CASSDTPADTQYF	TGTGCCAGCAGTGACACCCCCGCAGATACGCAGTATTTT
TRBV27	-	TRBJ2-1	TRBD1	CASSLGFGGTGPYNEQFF	TGTGCCAGCAGTTTGGGTTTTGGTGGGACAGGGCCCTACAATGAGCAGTTCTTC
TRBV7-3	-	TRBJ2-3	-	CASSSPNADTQYF	TGTGCCAGCAGCTCCCCCAACGCAGATACGCAGTATTTT
TRBV29-1	few	TRBJ2-3	-	CSVGGGSGPDTQYF	TGCAGCGTGGGAGGTGGCAGCGGACCAGATACGCAGTATTTT
TRBV29-1	-	TRBJ1-1	-	CSVVVTEAFF	TGCAGCGTTGTGGTCACTGAAGCTTTCTTT
TRBV9	many	TRBJ2-2	TRBD2	CASSVSWRDYYSGELFF	TGTGCCAGCAGCGTATCGTGGCGGGACTATTATTCCGGGGAGCTGTTTTTT
TRBV21-1	-	TRBJ1-2	-	CASSKIGIYGYTF	TGTGCCAGCAGCAAAATCGGGATCTATGGCTACACCTTC
TRBV4-1	few	TRBJ2-3	TRBD1	CASSQTTGVGPDTQYF	TGCGCCAGCAGCCAAACGACAGGGGTCGGGCCAGATACGCAGTATTTT
TRBV7-2	-	TRBJ2-5	-	CASSYDSGTRQETQYF	TGTGCCAGCAGCTACGACTCCGGGACCAGACAAGAGACCCAGTACTTC
TRBV12-3/TRBV12-4	many	TRBJ2-1	-	CASSFPQNEQFF	TGTGCCAGCAGTTTTCCCCAGAATGAGCAGTTCTTC
TRBV20-1	few	TRBJ2-3	TRBD2	CSALLAGGPGTDTQYF	TGCAGTGCCCTACTAGCGGGAGGGCCCGGCACAGATACGCAGTATTTT
TRBV6-5	-	TRBJ2-5	TRBD2	CASSSGWGGGETQYF	TGTGCCAGCAGTTCGGGTTGGGGGGGAGGAGAGACCCAGTACTTC
TRBV9	few	TRBJ2-5	-	CASSVGTIETQYF	TGTGCCAGCAGCGTAGGGACCATAGAGACCCAGTACTTC
TRBV7-8	medium-sized	TRBJ1-4	-	CASSLVETTNEKLFF	TGTGCCAGCAGCTTAGTGGAGACAACTAATGAAAAACTGTTTTTT
TRBV7-8	-	TRBJ2-3	-	CASSLRTYSTDTQYF	TGTGCCAGCAGCTTAAGGACTTATAGCACAGATACGCAGTATTTT
TRBV18	few	TRBJ1-5	TRBD1	CASSQDRAGQPQHF	TGTGCCAGCTCACAGGACAGGGCGGGCCAGCCCCAGCATTTT
TRBV12-3/TRBV12-4	-	TRBJ1-2	-	CASSRGSLYGYTF	TGTGCCAGCAGCCGCGGTTCTCTATATGGCTACACCTTC
TRBV4-3	many	TRBJ1-1	-	CASSQDGGGTEAFF	TGCGCCAGCAGCCAAGACGGGGGAGGAACTGAAGCTTTCTTT